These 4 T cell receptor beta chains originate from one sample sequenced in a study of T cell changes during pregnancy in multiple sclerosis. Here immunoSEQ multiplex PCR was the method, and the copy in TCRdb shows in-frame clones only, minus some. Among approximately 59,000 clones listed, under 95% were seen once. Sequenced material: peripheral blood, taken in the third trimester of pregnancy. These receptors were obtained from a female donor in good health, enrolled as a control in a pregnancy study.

The CDR3 sequence is CASSQTPGGDSNEQFF. Here the CDR3 DNA reads TGTGCCAGCAGCCAAACCCCCGGGGGTGACAGCAATGAGCAGTTCTTC. The V call is TRBV4-2, the J call TRBJ2-1; a weak D match, TRBD2 (6 bases). V lost 2 bases to trimming and J lost 6 bases, with 17 bases between them. The CDR3 has 16 residues. The germline gives CDR1 LGHNA, CDR2 YNFKEQ.

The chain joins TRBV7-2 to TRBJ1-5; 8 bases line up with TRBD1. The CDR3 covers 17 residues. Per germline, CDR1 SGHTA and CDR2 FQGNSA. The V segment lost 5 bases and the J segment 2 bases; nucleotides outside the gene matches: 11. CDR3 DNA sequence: TGTGCCAGCAGCCCCGCAGGGCACAGGGGGGGCAATCAGCCCCAGCATTTT. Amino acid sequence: CASSPAGHRGGNQPQHF.

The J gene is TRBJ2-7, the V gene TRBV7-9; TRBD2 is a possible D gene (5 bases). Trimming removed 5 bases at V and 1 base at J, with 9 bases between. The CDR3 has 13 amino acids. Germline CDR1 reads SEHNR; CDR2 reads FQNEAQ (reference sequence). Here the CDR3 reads CASSPQRSYEQYF. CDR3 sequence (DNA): TGTGCCAGCAGCCCCCAGCGGTCCTACGAGCAGTACTTC.

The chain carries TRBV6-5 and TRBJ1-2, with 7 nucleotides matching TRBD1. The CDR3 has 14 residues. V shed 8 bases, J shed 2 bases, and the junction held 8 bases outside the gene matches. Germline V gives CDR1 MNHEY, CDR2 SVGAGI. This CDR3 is CASRGSTGNYGYTF. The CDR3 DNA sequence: TGTGCCAGCCGGGGCTCGACAGGGAACTATGGCTACACCTTC.